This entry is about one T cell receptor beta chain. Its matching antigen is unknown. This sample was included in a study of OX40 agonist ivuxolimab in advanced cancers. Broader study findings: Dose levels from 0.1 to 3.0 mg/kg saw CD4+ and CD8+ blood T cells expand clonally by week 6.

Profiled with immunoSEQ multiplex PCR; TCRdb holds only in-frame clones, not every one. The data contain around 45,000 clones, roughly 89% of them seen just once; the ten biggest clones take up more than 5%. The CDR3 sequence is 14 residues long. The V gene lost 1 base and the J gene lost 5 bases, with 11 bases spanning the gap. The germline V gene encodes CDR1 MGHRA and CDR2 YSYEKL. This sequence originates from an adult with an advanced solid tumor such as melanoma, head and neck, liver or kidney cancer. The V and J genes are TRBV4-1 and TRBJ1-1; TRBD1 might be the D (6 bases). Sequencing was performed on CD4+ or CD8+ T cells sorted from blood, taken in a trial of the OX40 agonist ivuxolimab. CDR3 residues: CASSQGTGKTEAFF. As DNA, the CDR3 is TGCGCCAGCAGCCAAGGTACAGGGAAAACTGAAGCTTTCTTT.